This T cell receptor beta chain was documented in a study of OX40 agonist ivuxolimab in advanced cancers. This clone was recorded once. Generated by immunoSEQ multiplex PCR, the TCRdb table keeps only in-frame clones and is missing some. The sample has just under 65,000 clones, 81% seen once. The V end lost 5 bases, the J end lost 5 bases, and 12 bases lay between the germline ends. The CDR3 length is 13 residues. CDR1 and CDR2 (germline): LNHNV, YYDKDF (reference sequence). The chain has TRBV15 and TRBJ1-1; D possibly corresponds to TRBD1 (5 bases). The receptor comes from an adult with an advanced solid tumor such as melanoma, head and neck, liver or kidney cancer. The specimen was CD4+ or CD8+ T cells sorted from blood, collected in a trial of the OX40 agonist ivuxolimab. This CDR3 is CATSYVRGTEAFF. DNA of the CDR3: TGTGCCACCAGCTACGTTCGGGGGACTGAAGCTTTCTTT.